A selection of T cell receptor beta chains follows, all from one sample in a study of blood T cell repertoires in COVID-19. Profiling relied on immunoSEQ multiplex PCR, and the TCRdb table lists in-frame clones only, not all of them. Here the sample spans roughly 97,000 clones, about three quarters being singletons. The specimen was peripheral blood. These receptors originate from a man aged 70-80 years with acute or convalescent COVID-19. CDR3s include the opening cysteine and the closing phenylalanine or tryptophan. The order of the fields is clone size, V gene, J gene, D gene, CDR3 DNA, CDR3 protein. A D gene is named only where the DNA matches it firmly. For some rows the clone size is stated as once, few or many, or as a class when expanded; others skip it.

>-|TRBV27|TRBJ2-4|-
TGTGCCAGCTTGGGGCGGGCCGGAGGGAGCGCCTCAGCCAAAAACATTCAGTACTTC
CASLGRAGGSASAKNIQYF
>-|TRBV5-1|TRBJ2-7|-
TGCGCCAGCAGCTTGGTTGTGACTAGCTACGAGCAGTACTTC
CASSLVVTSYEQYF
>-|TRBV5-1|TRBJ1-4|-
TGCGCCAGCAGTCGGGACACAACTAATGAAAAACTGTTTTTT
CASSRDTTNEKLFF
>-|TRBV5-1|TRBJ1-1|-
TGCGCCAGCAGCTTGGGCGGCAGCCAGAACACTGAAGCTTTCTTT
CASSLGGSQNTEAFF
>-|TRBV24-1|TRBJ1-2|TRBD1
TGTGCCACCAGTGACCTGGGACAGGGCGGCTATGGCTACACCTTC
CATSDLGQGGYGYTF
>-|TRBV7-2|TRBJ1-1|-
TGTGCCAGCAGCTCAACAGGGATTCGTACTGAAGCTTTCTTT
CASSSTGIRTEAFF
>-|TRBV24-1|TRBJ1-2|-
TGTGCCACCAGTGCTGGACAGCCACTTAACTATGGCTACACCTTC
CATSAGQPLNYGYTF
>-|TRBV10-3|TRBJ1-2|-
TGTGCCATCAGTGAGTCTCGTGAGTCGAGGGCTGGCTACACCTTC
CAISESRESRAGYTF
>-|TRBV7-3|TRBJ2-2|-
TGTGCCAGCAGCCCACAGGCCGGTAACACCGGGGAGCTGTTTTTT
CASSPQAGNTGELFF
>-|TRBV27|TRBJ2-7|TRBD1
TGTGCCAGCAGATCGACAGGGTACAGCGAGCAGTACTTC
CASRSTGYSEQYF
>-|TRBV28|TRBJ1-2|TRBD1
TGTGCCAGCAGTCCCCTCGACAGGGGGCAGGGCTACACCTTC
CASSPLDRGQGYTF
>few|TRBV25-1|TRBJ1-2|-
TGTGCCAGCAGCTCGACGGAGAACTATGGCTACACCTTC
CASSSTENYGYTF
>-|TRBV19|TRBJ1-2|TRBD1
TGTGCCAGTAGTATAGGACAGGGGGCGTATGGCTACACCTTC
CASSIGQGAYGYTF
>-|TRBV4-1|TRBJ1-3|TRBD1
TGCGCCAGCAGCCACTCGACAGGGGCCTCTGGAAACACCATATATTTT
CASSHSTGASGNTIYF
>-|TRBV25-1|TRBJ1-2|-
TGTGCCAGCAGAAAGGAGGGGAACAATGGCTACACCTTC
CASRKEGNNGYTF
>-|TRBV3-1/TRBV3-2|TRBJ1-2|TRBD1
TGTGCCAGCAGCCGGGACAGGCTCAGCTATGGCTACACCTTC
CASSRDRLSYGYTF
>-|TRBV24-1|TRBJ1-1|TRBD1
TGTGCCACCAGTGATTCATCAGGGGGAAACACTGAAGCTTTCTTT
CATSDSSGGNTEAFF
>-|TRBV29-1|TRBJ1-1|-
TGCAGCGTTGTGGACAGCCACACTGAAGCTTTCTTT
CSVVDSHTEAFF
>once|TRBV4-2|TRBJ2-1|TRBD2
TGTGCCAGCAGCCAAGATCCGGGCGGGGGGAATGAGCAGTTCTTC
CASSQDPGGGNEQFF
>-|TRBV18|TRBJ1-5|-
TGTGCCAGCTCACTAGGCCCACCAGGGCCCCAGCATTTT
CASSLGPPGPQHF
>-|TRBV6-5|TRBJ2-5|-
TGTGCCAGCAGTTACTCTGGGGGGACCGGTGAGACCCAGTACTTC
CASSYSGGTGETQYF
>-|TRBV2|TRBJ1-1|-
TGTGCCAGCAGCGGACAGCTTTGGGCTGAAGCTTTCTTT
CASSGQLWAEAFF
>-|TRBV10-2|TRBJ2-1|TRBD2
TGCGCCAGCAGTGAGTCGGGAAGACTAGCGGGAGGGCCCAAATTTTACAATGAGCAGTTCTTC
CASSESGRLAGGPKFYNEQFF
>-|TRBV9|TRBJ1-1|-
TGTGCCAGCAGCCCCACAGGGAACACTGAAGCTTTCTTT
CASSPTGNTEAFF
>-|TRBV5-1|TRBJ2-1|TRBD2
TGCGCCAGCAGCTTGTCCAGCGGGGCGGGGAGCTCCTACAATGAGCAGTTCTTC
CASSLSSGAGSSYNEQFF
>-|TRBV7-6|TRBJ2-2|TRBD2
TGTGCCAGCAGCTTCGTGGCTAGCGGGACCGGGGAGCTGTTTTTT
CASSFVASGTGELFF
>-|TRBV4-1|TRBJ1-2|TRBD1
TGCGCCAGCAGCCAAGAAGTTGGGACAGGGGGTATCTATGGCTACACCTTC
CASSQEVGTGGIYGYTF
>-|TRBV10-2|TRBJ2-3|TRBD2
TGCGCCAGCAGTGCCGGACTAGCCCTACCAGATACGCAGTATTTT
CASSAGLALPDTQYF
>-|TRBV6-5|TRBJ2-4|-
TGTGCCAGCACTATCGGGAAGGGAGCCAAAAACATTCAGTACTTC
CASTIGKGAKNIQYF
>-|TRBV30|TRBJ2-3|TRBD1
TGTGCCTGGCAGGGGGCGAGCACAGATACGCAGTATTTT
CAWQGASTDTQYF
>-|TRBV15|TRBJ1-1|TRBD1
TGTGCCACCAAAGGACAGGGGAACACTGAAGCTTTCTTT
CATKGQGNTEAFF
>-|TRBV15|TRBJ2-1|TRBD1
TGTGCCACCAGCAGAGAGTCCGCGGGACAGGGTTTCCATGAGCAGTTCTTC
CATSRESAGQGFHEQFF
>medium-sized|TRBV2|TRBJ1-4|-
TGTGCCAGCAGTGAAGCGCACGGGACTGCGACTGAAAAACTGTTTTTT
CASSEAHGTATEKLFF
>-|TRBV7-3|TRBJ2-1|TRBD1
TGTGCCAGCAGCTCTCAGGGACAGATATCGGATGAGCAGTTCTTC
CASSSQGQISDEQFF
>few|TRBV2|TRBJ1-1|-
TGTGCCAGCAGTGTTAATAGGAGGGTAAAAGCTTTCTTT
CASSVNRRVKAFF
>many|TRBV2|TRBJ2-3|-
TGTGCCAGCAGTGAGAGGATGGGCGGAGGAGATACGCAGTATTTT
CASSERMGGGDTQYF
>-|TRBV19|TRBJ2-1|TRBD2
TGTGCCAGTAGTATGACTAGCGGGAATTTGTATGAGCAGTTCTTC
CASSMTSGNLYEQFF
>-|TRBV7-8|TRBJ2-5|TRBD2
TGTGCCAGCAGCCAAACTAGCGGGAGGCCCAAAGAGACCCAGTACTTC
CASSQTSGRPKETQYF
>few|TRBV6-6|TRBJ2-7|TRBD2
TGTGCCAGCAGCCTCCCGGAGCGGGACCACGAGCAGTACTTC
CASSLPERDHEQYF
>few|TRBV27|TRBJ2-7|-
TGTGCCAGCAGTTTAAAGGGGGTGAGCTCCTACGAGCAGTACTTC
CASSLKGVSSYEQYF
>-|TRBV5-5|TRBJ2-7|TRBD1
TGTGCCAGCAGCTTCGGGACAGAAGTGTACTTC
CASSFGTEVYF
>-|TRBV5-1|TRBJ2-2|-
TGCGCCAGCAGCTTGGCCGTAATCGGAGGCACCGGGGAGCTGTTTTTT
CASSLAVIGGTGELFF
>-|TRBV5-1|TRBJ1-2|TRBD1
TGCGCCAGCAGCTCGACAGGGGATGGCTATGGCTACACCTTC
CASSSTGDGYGYTF